Below, 30 T cell receptor beta chains from the same sample are listed, as sequenced in a study of blood T cells in healthy people across ages. Alongside a J-beta primer mix, a sample-barcoded 5' primer served in a second PCR lasting about 7 to 11 cycles. TCRdb re-called the 5' RACE reads through MiXCR, storing one row per CDR3 protein. This repertoire shows hundreds of thousands of distinct CDR3 sequences, 58% found once; its top ten account for more than 35%. Sequencing was done on a sample of blood. The source is a man in his sixties in good health.

This clonotype has a handful of counts. The chain recombines TRBV4-2 with TRBJ2-5; 7 positions match TRBD2. Germline assignment: CDR1 LGHNA and CDR2 YNFKEQ. After removal of 1 base from V and 0 bases from J, the junction contained 11 bases not matched to a gene. The CDR3 has 18 residues. CDR3 DNA sequence: TGTGCCAGCAGCCAAGCCAATGTTTACGGGGGGTACCAAGAGACCCAGTACTTC. It codes for CASSQANVYGGYQETQYF.

This clonotype was counted a few times. The chain joins TRBV12-3 or TRBV12-4 to TRBJ2-1; D is ambiguous. The CDR3 covers 14 residues. V lost 5 bases and J 0 bases, leaving 8 bases between the germline ends. The CDR3, as DNA: TGTGCCAGCAGTCTACGGAACTCCTACAATGAGCAGTTCTTC. Amino acids: CASSLRNSYNEQFF.

V gene TRBV11-2 combines with J gene TRBJ2-1; 8 bases are a match to TRBD1. V lost 1 base to trimming and J lost 12 bases; unmatched junction nucleotides: 8. The CDR3 is made up of 14 amino acids. Germline V gene lookup returns CDR1 SGHAT and CDR2 FQNNGV. This CDR3 reads CASSLGTGKDGQFF. DNA for the CDR3: TGTGCCAGCAGCTTAGGGACAGGGAAGGATGGGCAGTTCTTC.

CDR3 in amino acids: CASSQVSGGDRVGYTF. As DNA, the CDR3 is TGTGCCAGCAGCCAAGTGAGCGGCGGGGACAGGGTTGGCTACACCTTC. The chain carries TRBV3-1 and TRBJ1-2; 9 positions agree with TRBD1. The CDR3 spans 16 residues. Looked up from germline, CDR1 is LGHDT and CDR2 is YNNKEL (reference sequence). With V trimmed by 1 base and J by 7 bases, 10 bases remained unmatched.

The CDR3 coding sequence is TGTGCCAGCAGTAGAGTGAGCGCAGATACGCAGTATTTT. Amino acids: CASSRVSADTQYF. The chain couples TRBV12-3 or TRBV12-4 to TRBJ2-3, with D uncertain. Trimming took off 5 bases at V and 4 bases at J, with 10 bases between the two ends. The CDR3 is 13 amino acids.

The rearrangement joins TRBV3-1 to TRBJ1-2; D is unresolved. The germline gives CDR1 LGHDT, CDR2 YNNKEL (reference sequence). V lost 1 base, J lost 7 bases, and 7 bases lay in between. The CDR3 contains 12 residues. The CDR3 protein is CASSQGRGGYTF. Here the CDR3 DNA reads TGTGCCAGCAGCCAAGGACGGGGTGGCTACACCTTC.

The rearrangement uses TRBV28 and TRBJ2-5; D is unresolved. Deletions cut 1 base from V and 2 bases from J, with 11 bases between. The V gene's germline CDR1 is MDHEN and CDR2 SYDVKM. This CDR3 is 15 amino acids long. The CDR3 DNA sequence: TGTGCCAGCAGTTTATCCGGACGGAAACAAGAGACCCAGTACTTC. Its protein is CASSLSGRKQETQYF.

The genes are TRBV20-1 and TRBJ2-7; 8 bases are a match to TRBD1. The CDR3 is 14 amino acids. The germline CDR1 and CDR2 sequences are DFQATT and SNEGSKA (reference sequence). V lost 5 bases to trimming and J lost 1 base; unmatched junction nucleotides: 7. The CDR3 nucleotides read TGCAGTGCTCTCTCGGGGACAGGATCCTACGAGCAGTACTTC. Translating it yields CSALSGTGSYEQYF.

The V and J genes are TRBV11-2 and TRBJ2-4; perhaps TRBD2 as D (5 bases). V was cut by 3 bases and J by 6 bases, with 9 bases left in between. The CDR3 consists of 13 residues. Germline CDR1 is SGHAT and CDR2 is FQNNGV. The CDR3 is CASSFGRRNIQYF. The CDR3 DNA is TGTGCCAGCAGCTTTGGGAGACGAAACATTCAGTACTTC.

Remarks on this clonotype: A much larger clone lies a single base off, so this may be a read error. DNA for the CDR3: TGTGCCAGCAGAAAGACTAGCTGGTCCTACGGGCAGTACTTC. Its protein product is CASRKTSWSYGQYF. V is TRBV2 and J is TRBJ2-4, with TRBD2 identical over 7 bases. From germline, CDR1 is SNHLY and CDR2 FYNNEI. The CDR3 loop spans 14 amino acids. V lost 6 bases, J lost 13 bases, and 15 bases stayed unmatched.

This clonotype was found a few times. The chain couples TRBV24-1 to TRBJ2-5; the match to TRBD2 covers 7 bases. With V trimmed by 3 bases and J by 3 bases, 9 bases remained unmatched. Looked up from germline, CDR1 is KGHDR and CDR2 is SFDVKD. There are 16 residues in the CDR3. The CDR3: CATSDRQGGGEETQYF. CDR3 coding DNA: TGTGCCACCAGTGATCGCCAGGGCGGGGGAGAAGAGACCCAGTACTTC.

The chain carries TRBV3-1 and TRBJ1-2; a weak D match, TRBD1 (5 bases). The germline V and J ends were trimmed by 1 base and 2 bases, with 14 bases remaining between them. Germline CDR1 and CDR2: LGHDT and YNNKEL (reference sequence). CDR3 length equals 16 residues. CDR3 protein: CASSQGFGGSNYGYTF. DNA of the CDR3: TGTGCCAGCAGCCAAGGGTTCGGGGGGTCGAACTATGGCTACACCTTC.

The chain has TRBV5-1 and TRBJ1-4; TRBD1 matches at 8 bases. Germline V gene data show CDR1 as SGHRS and CDR2 as YFSETQ. V lost 0 bases to trimming and J lost 5 bases; unmatched junction nucleotides: 9. The CDR3 spans 17 residues. The DNA of the CDR3 is TGCGCCAGCAGCTTGGCGACAGGGGACTTGGGAAATGAAAAACTGTTTTTT. Translating gives CASSLATGDLGNEKLFF. Complete variable domain (other parts from reference TRBV5-1 and TRBJ1-4): KAGVTQTPRYLIKTRGQQVTLSCSPISGHRSVSWYQQTPGQGLQFLFEYFSETQRNKGNFPGRFSGRQFSNSRSEMNVSTLELGDSALYLCASSLATGDLGNEKLFFGSGTQLSVL.

The gene calls are TRBV20-1 and TRBJ2-5; D is perhaps TRBD2 (5 bases). V dropped 4 bases and J dropped 0 bases, with 15 bases sitting between them. The CDR3 spans 15 residues. Germline V gene data show CDR1 as DFQATT and CDR2 as SNEGSKA (reference sequence). The CDR3 DNA reads as TGCAGTGCTACACCCTCTAGTAGCGACCAAGAGACCCAGTACTTC. Protein sequence: CSATPSSSDQETQYF.

The chain carries TRBV29-1 and TRBJ2-5; D is perhaps TRBD1 (7 bases). V was clipped by 6 bases and J by 2 bases, with 16 bases between them. CDR3 size: 14 residues. CDR1 is SQVTM, CDR2 ANQGSEA, per germline. The CDR3 sequence is CSVDPAGQQETQYF. CDR3 nucleotides: TGCAGCGTCGACCCCGCGGGACAGCAAGAGACCCAGTACTTC.

V usage is TRBV20-1 and J usage is TRBJ1-5; 7 bases are a match to TRBD1. The CDR3 runs to 13 residues. V was pared by 6 bases and J by 3 bases, with 5 bases of the junction left unmatched. The V gene's germline CDR1 is DFQATT and CDR2 SNEGSKA (reference sequence). DNA of the CDR3: TGCAGTGCCACGACAGGGCCCAATCAGCCCCAGCATTTT. The encoded protein is CSATTGPNQPQHF.

This clonotype was seen a single time. CDR3 protein: CASGDRSQETQYF. The DNA for the CDR3 is TGCGCCAGCGGAGACAGGTCTCAAGAGACCCAGTACTTC. The chain is built from TRBV5-1 and TRBJ2-5, with TRBD1 as a possible D gene (6 bases). This CDR3 has 13 amino acids. The germline gives CDR1 SGHRS, CDR2 YFSETQ. V lost 7 bases to trimming and J lost 2 bases, with 12 bases between them.

The chain couples TRBV6-5 to TRBJ2-3; no reliable D call. The germline CDR1 and CDR2 sequences are MNHEY and SVGAGI. The CDR3 has 15 residues. Trimming removed 0 bases at V and 0 bases at J, with 7 bases between. The CDR3 is CASSYSAVSTDTQYF. For the CDR3, the DNA is TGTGCCAGCAGTTACTCGGCCGTAAGCACAGATACGCAGTATTTT.

This clonotype was detected a few times. The rearrangement joins TRBV29-1 to TRBJ1-1; no clear D. CDR3 length equals 13 residues. Germline V CDR1 and CDR2: SQVTM, ANQGSEA. V lost 2 bases, J lost 0 bases, and 7 bases lay in between. CDR3 loop: CSVERGMNTEAFF. The CDR3 nucleotides read TGCAGCGTTGAACGGGGAATGAACACTGAAGCTTTCTTT.

The gene calls are TRBV10-2 and TRBJ2-5, with 7 bases aligning to TRBD2. V was clipped by 0 bases and J by 7 bases; unmatched bases: 5. Germline-derived CDR1 and CDR2 are WSHSY and SAAADI. The CDR3 extends over 14 amino acids. CDR3 sequence (DNA): TGCGCCAGCAGTGAGTCCGTCTCGGGGGGGACCCAGTACTTC. Encoded protein: CASSESVSGGTQYF.

This clonotype was seen only a few times. The chain carries TRBV29-1 and TRBJ2-3; 10 bases map to TRBD1. J gave up 2 bases and V 3 bases, and 5 bases lay outside the gene matches. Germline-derived CDR1 and CDR2 are SQVTM and ANQGSEA. This CDR3 comprises 15 residues. The CDR3 spells CSVEVGTGVTDTQYF. CDR3 nucleotides: TGCAGCGTTGAGGTCGGGACAGGGGTCACAGATACGCAGTATTTT.

The chain carries TRBV2 and TRBJ2-1; D ambiguous. CDR1 is SNHLY and CDR2 is FYNNEI in the germline V gene. This CDR3 is 13 amino acids long. The V gene lost 8 bases and the J gene lost 2 bases, with 10 bases spanning the gap. The CDR3, as DNA: TGTGCCAGCTGTGTGCAGCCCTACAATGAGCAGTTCTTC. Amino acids: CASCVQPYNEQFF.

This clonotype was seen a handful of times. The V gene is TRBV4-1, the J gene TRBJ2-5; 8 nucleotides match TRBD2. The junction had 16 bases not matched to a gene; V was cut back by 2 bases and J by 5 bases. This CDR3 is 18 amino acids long. Per the germline V gene, CDR1 is MGHRA and CDR2 is YSYEKL. The CDR3 nucleotides read TGCGCCAGCAGCCAACCTCGGAAACAGCGGGGGATGGGTGAGACCCAGTACTTC. Amino acid sequence: CASSQPRKQRGMGETQYF.

This chain connects TRBV3-1 to TRBJ2-7; no firm D call. This CDR3 is built from 14 residues. Germline V gene data show CDR1 as LGHDT and CDR2 as YNNKEL (reference sequence). V lost 1 base and J lost 3, with 10 bases in between. DNA of the CDR3: TGTGCCAGCAGCCAAGCAGGTGGGGTCTACGAGCAGTACTTC. Translating gives CASSQAGGVYEQYF.

CDR3 coding DNA: TGTGCCAGCAGCAGGGACCAGGACAATGAGCAGTTCTTC. The encoded protein is CASSRDQDNEQFF. This chain joins TRBV2 and TRBJ2-1, with D perhaps given as TRBD1 or TRBD2 (5 bases each). The germline V and J ends were trimmed by 6 bases and 5 bases, with 11 bases remaining between them. The CDR3 loop spans 13 amino acids. The germline CDR1 and CDR2 sequences are SNHLY and FYNNEI.

This clonotype showed up many times. The chain links TRBV6-1 to TRBJ1-1, with D unclear. The CDR3 sequence is 13 residues long. Germline lookup yields CDR1 MNHNS and CDR2 SASEGT. Trimming left V 0 bases short and J 11 bases short, with 13 bases between. CDR3 in DNA: TGTGCCAGCAGTGAAGCGCGTGGATCAACGGCTTTCTTT. It encodes CASSEARGSTAFF.

The chain recombines TRBV6-2 or TRBV6-3 with TRBJ2-3; 13 nucleotides align to TRBD2. CDR3 length equals 16 residues. The germline CDR1 and CDR2 sequences are MNHEY and SVGEGT. J was trimmed by 7 bases and V by 4 bases; bases with no gene match: 8. Here the CDR3 DNA reads TGTGCCAGCAGTTCCGGGACTAGCGGGGTGGCTAATACGCAGTATTTT. It specifies CASSSGTSGVANTQYF.

The chain recombines TRBV6-1 with TRBJ2-7, with D perhaps given as TRBD1 or TRBD2 (5 bases each). The CDR3 spans 12 residues. The V end lost 8 bases, the J end lost 3 bases, and 11 bases lay between the germline ends. Per germline, CDR1 MNHNS and CDR2 SASEGT. The CDR3 region is CASGGEGYEQYF. DNA for the CDR3: TGTGCCAGCGGGGGAGAAGGCTACGAGCAGTACTTC.

The chain recombines TRBV28 with TRBJ1-2, with D perhaps TRBD1 (5 bases). This CDR3 has 13 residues. Deletions cut 5 bases from V and 2 bases from J, with 9 bases between. The germline CDR1 and CDR2 sequences are MDHEN and SYDVKM. CDR3 nucleotides: TGTGCCAGCAGTGGACATGCGAACTATGGCTACACCTTC. The encoded protein is CASSGHANYGYTF.

The genes are TRBV12-3 or TRBV12-4 and TRBJ2-5; the D gene is possibly TRBD2 (6 bases). The CDR3 length is 16 residues. V lost 2 bases and J lost 7, with 20 bases in between. CDR3 DNA sequence: TGTGCCAGCAGTTTATGGAGCGGGTATACCCAGGCGACCCAGTACTTC. Translating it yields CASSLWSGYTQATQYF.